This T cell receptor beta chain was obtained from a study of blood T cells in healthy people across ages. Study results and caveats: Compared with aged donors, long-lived donors showed fewer expanded clones, suggesting selection.

This clonotype was seen only a few times. Its matching antigen is unknown. The authors ran a second PCR of about 6 to 11 cycles using a sample-barcoded 5' primer and a J-beta primer mix. TCRdb recomputed calls from the 5' RACE reads with MiXCR, one row per CDR3 protein. The sample carries hundreds of thousands of distinct CDR3 sequences, 25% to 30% recorded once. Germline CDR1 reads SGDLS; CDR2 reads YYNGEE. The CDR3 is 15 amino acids. V was shortened by 2 bases and J by 4 bases, with 13 bases between the two germline ends. The clonotype originates from a woman older than 75 in good health. This chain uses TRBV9 with TRBJ2-1; TRBD2 might be the D (6 bases). The sequencing sample was made of blood. The CDR3 protein is CASSVEGPGYNEQFF. In DNA, the CDR3 is TGTGCCAGCAGCGTGGAGGGACCGGGATACAATGAGCAGTTCTTC. Full variable domain (rest looked up from reference TRBV9 and TRBJ2-1): DSGVTQTPKHLITATGQRVTLRCSPRSGDLSVYWYQQSLDQGLQFLIQYYNGEERAKGNILERFSAQQFPDLHSELNLSSLELGDSALYFCASSVEGPGYNEQFFGPGTRLTVL.